This T cell receptor beta chain was profiled in a study of T cell changes during pregnancy in multiple sclerosis. The CDR3 totals 14 residues. V gave up 0 bases and J gave up 10 bases, with 14 bases separating them. Germline-derived CDR1 and CDR2 are SGDLS and YYNGEE. Using immunoSEQ multiplex PCR, the repertoire was profiled, and TCRdb retains in-frame clones only, with some absent. The sample shows some 47,000 clones, about 95% of them seen only once. The specimen was peripheral blood, collected in the second trimester of pregnancy. This clonotype was obtained from a female donor with multiple sclerosis, enrolled in a pregnancy study. The rearrangement uses TRBV9 and TRBJ2-1; TRBD2 is a possible D gene (6 bases). DNA for the CDR3: TGTGCCAGCAGCGTAGGCGGGGTATACTGGGAGCAGTTCTTC. Residues: CASSVGGVYWEQFF.